This TCR beta chain was identified in a study of T cell responses to AZD1222 COVID-19 vaccine. Findings and caveats of the study: Scientists sampled the repertoires only once the peak T cell response had passed. Just six AZD1222 recipients were seropositive at baseline. There were vaccine-associated CD4 TCRs across spike, dominant at 160-218 and 743-854.

Concerning this clone itself: Its antigen is undetermined.

Second doses at about 4 or about 12 weeks were pooled. The protocol was immunoSEQ multiplex PCR, while the TCRdb copy is restricted to in-frame clones and leaves out a portion. The top ten hold around 3.5% of the sample, which has about 81,000 clones, around 85% seen once. The CDR3 has 15 amino acids. The germline CDR1 and CDR2 sequences are SGHTS and YDEGEE. V dropped 4 bases and J dropped 4; count of bases not matched to a gene: 10. The TCR was taken from an adult who received the AZD1222 COVID-19 vaccine. The chain links TRBV5-8 to TRBJ2-7; 8 bases are shared with TRBD1. The sample consisted of peripheral blood, taken 28 days after the second AZD1222 dose. The CDR3 region is CASSTGQGLWYEQYF. The CDR3 region has the DNA TGTGCCAGCAGCACCGGACAGGGATTGTGGTACGAGCAGTACTTC. The variable domain in full, with the rest retrieved from reference TRBV5-8 and TRBJ2-7, is EAGVTQSPTHLIKTRGQQATLRCSPISGHTSVYWYQQALGLGLQFLLWYDEGEERNRGNFPPRFSGRQFPNYSSELNVNALELEDSALYLCASSTGQGLWYEQYFGPGTRLTVT.